This entry lists 4 T cell receptor beta chains sequenced from one sample in a study of CD8+CD57+ T cells in acquired aplastic anemia. According to the study, genomic DNA was the template for TCR beta VDJ and CDR3 profiling. One entry per CDR3 protein results from TCRdb running MiXCR on the reads. In the table there are over 150,000 distinct CDR3 sequences, approximately 49% of which are singletons. Sequences were obtained from sorted CD4+, CD8+, or CD8+CD57+ T cells (not recorded which) from PBMCs. The receptors here all came from a human donor in good health, serving as a control.

The CDR3 DNA follows: TGCAGTGCTAGAGATCGGACAGGGGTCTCCTACGAGCAGTACTTC. Encoded protein: CSARDRTGVSYEQYF. The rearrangement uses TRBV20-1 and TRBJ2-7; 9 bases match TRBD1. From germline, CDR1 is DFQATT and CDR2 SNEGSKA (reference sequence). V lost 0 bases, J lost 0 bases, and 3 bases stayed unmatched. The CDR3 is 15 amino acids.

This clonotype was found many times. The chain is built from TRBV2 and TRBJ2-7; D possibly corresponds to TRBD1 (6 bases). V gave up 4 bases and J gave up 4 bases, with 20 bases separating them. The CDR3 length is 16 residues. CDR1 SNHLY and CDR2 FYNNEI come from the germline V gene. CDR3 region: CASSGSFTGTLYEQYF. In nucleotides, the CDR3 is TGTGCCAGCAGTGGAAGCTTCACAGGGACGCTATACGAGCAGTACTTC.

This clonotype was observed at least ten times. This chain links TRBV7-3 with TRBJ1-3; D unresolved. The germline CDR1 and CDR2 sequences are SGHTA and FQGTGA. V lost 0 bases and J 3 bases, leaving 9 bases between the germline ends. This CDR3 spans 15 amino acids. Here the CDR3 DNA reads TGTGCCAGCAGCTTAACATGGGGTGGTGGAAACACCATATATTTT. This codes for CASSLTWGGGNTIYF. Full variable domain (missing parts from reference TRBV7-3 and TRBJ1-3): GAGVSQTPSNKVTEKGKYVELRCDPISGHTALYWYRQSLGQGPEFLIYFQGTGAADDSGLPNDRFFAVRPEGSVSTLKIQRTERGDSAVYLCASSLTWGGGNTIYFGEGSWLTVV.

The gene calls are TRBV14 and TRBJ1-6, with D maybe TRBD1 (6 bases). Trimming pared 3 bases from V and 9 bases from J, leaving 18 bases between. This CDR3 has 16 residues. Germline CDR1 is SGHDN and CDR2 is FVKESK. The CDR3 loop reads CASSHGGAHNSSPLHF. DNA for the CDR3: TGTGCCAGCAGCCATGGGGGGGCGCATAATAGTTCACCCCTCCACTTT. Complete variable domain (other parts from reference TRBV14 and TRBJ1-6): EAGVTQFPSHSVIEKGQTVTLRCDPISGHDNLYWYRRVMGKEIKFLLHFVKESKQDESGMPNNRFLAERTGGTYSTLKVQPAELEDSGVYFCASSHGGAHNSSPLHFGNGTRLTVT.